Following are 16 T cell receptor beta chains from one sample sequenced in a study of cytomegalovirus exposure and HLA in healthy donors. Vbeta (60) and Jbeta (13) primers were used in the PCR. Clones were read by immunoSEQ multiplex PCR, and TCRdb kept only the in-frame ones, dropping some. Here the sample spans roughly 200,000 clones, around 82% being singletons. The material sequenced was PBMCs. Every receptor here comes from a man aged 35-49 years in good health and CMV-seronegative.

This chain connects TRBV7-2 to TRBJ2-1, with 7 bases that match TRBD1. V lost 5 bases, J lost 7 bases, and 8 bases stayed unmatched. CDR1 and CDR2 (germline): SGHTA, FQGNSA. The CDR3 has 14 residues. For the CDR3, the DNA is TGTGCCAGCAGCCCCCGACAGGGTCTGAATGAGCAGTTCTTC. It encodes CASSPRQGLNEQFF.

DNA for the CDR3: TGTGCCAGTCACTCAGGGGTAAGCAATCAGCCCCAGCATTTT. Amino acids: CASHSGVSNQPQHF. The chain has TRBV6-5 and TRBJ1-5, with D maybe TRBD1 (6 bases). The CDR3 extends over 14 amino acids. Germline-derived CDR1 and CDR2 are MNHEY and SVGAGI. Trimming took off 9 bases at V and 1 base at J, with 13 bases between the two ends.

The chain carries TRBV7-2 and TRBJ2-1; D may be TRBD2 (6 bases). Germline V gene lookup returns CDR1 SGHTA and CDR2 FQGNSA. The CDR3 loop spans 16 amino acids. Trimming removed 2 bases from V and 6 bases from J, with 17 bases in between. The CDR3 DNA is TGTGCCAGCAGCTTACAGGGAGCGGGTGGGGGCAATGAGCAGTTCTTC. Translation: CASSLQGAGGGNEQFF.

This rearrangement joins TRBV18 to TRBJ2-5; TRBD1 is a possible D gene (5 bases). The CDR3 consists of 13 residues. CDR1 and CDR2 from the germline V gene are KGHSH and LQKENI. V was cut by 4 bases and J by 1 base, with 7 bases left in between. CDR3 in DNA: TGTGCCAGCTCACTAGGGGTCCAAGAGACCCAGTACTTC. Translating it yields CASSLGVQETQYF.

The V call is TRBV7-8, the J call TRBJ1-5; D unclear. The CDR3 sequence is 16 residues long. V was trimmed by 4 bases and J by 2 bases, leaving 15 bases between them. From germline, CDR1 is SGHVS and CDR2 FQNEAQ. CDR3 sequence reads: CASSSSGSEGNQPQHF. The CDR3 DNA reads as TGTGCCAGCAGCTCGAGTGGCAGCGAAGGCAATCAGCCCCAGCATTTT.

The chain employs TRBV7-9 and TRBJ1-2; D is uncertain. The germline V gene has CDR1 SEHNR and CDR2 FQNEAQ (reference sequence). This CDR3 spans 14 amino acids. With 6 bases removed from V and 6 bases from J, the gap between germline ends came to 17 bases. The CDR3 region has the DNA TGTGCCAGCAGACTCGGATCAGGTGATGATGGCTACACCTTC. Protein: CASRLGSGDDGYTF.

This chain uses TRBV5-6 with TRBJ2-1, with TRBD2 identical over 9 bases. The CDR3 length is 16 residues. The V gene's germline CDR1 is SGHDT and CDR2 YYEEEE. V shed 1 base and J 4 bases; nucleotides not matched to a gene: 6. The CDR3 spells CASSLPSGGYYNEQFF. The CDR3 DNA follows: TGTGCCAGCAGCTTGCCAAGCGGGGGGTATTACAATGAGCAGTTCTTC.

This clone was seen only once. The chain is built from TRBV6-5 and TRBJ2-7; 8 nucleotides line up with TRBD1. The CDR3 length is 15 residues. Germline CDR1 reads MNHEY; CDR2 reads SVGAGI. The trim removed 5 bases at V and 1 base at J, leaving 7 bases unmatched. The CDR3 is CASSARDRSSYEQYF. In DNA form, the CDR3 reads TGTGCCAGCAGTGCCCGGGACAGGTCTTCCTACGAGCAGTACTTC.

The rearrangement uses TRBV10-1 and TRBJ2-7, with D tentatively TRBD1 (5 bases). This CDR3 is built from 13 residues. Germline lookup yields CDR1 WNHNN and CDR2 SYGVQD (reference sequence). The V gene lost 4 bases and the J gene lost 3 bases, with 10 bases spanning the gap. This CDR3 reads CASSAAGNYEQYF. CDR3 sequence (DNA): TGCGCCAGCAGTGCTGCAGGGAACTACGAGCAGTACTTC.

This chain uses TRBV6-1 with TRBJ1-4; 8 bases are shared with TRBD1. The CDR3 is 12 residues long. V trimming: 9 bases; J trimming: 8 bases; junction bases outside the gene matches: 5. Germline V gives CDR1 MNHNS, CDR2 SASEGT. Here the CDR3 reads CASRQGSEKLFF. The CDR3 region has the DNA TGTGCCAGTAGACAGGGGAGCGAAAAACTGTTTTTT.

The rearrangement joins TRBV30 to TRBJ2-1; TRBD2 agrees at 14 bases. The CDR3 loop spans 15 amino acids. Trimming removed 4 bases from V and 5 bases from J; junction bases left unmatched: 4. Germline loops: CDR1 GTSNPN, CDR2 SVGIG (reference sequence). DNA for the CDR3: TGTGCCTGGACCTCGGGACTAGCGGGAGACAATGAGCAGTTCTTC. Amino acid sequence: CAWTSGLAGDNEQFF. Filled out from reference TRBV30 and TRBJ2-1, the complete variable domain reads SQTIHQWPATLVQPVGSPLSLECTVEGTSNPNLYWYRQAAGRGLQLLFYSVGIGQISSEVPQNLSASRPQDRQFILSSKKLLLSDSGFYLCAWTSGLAGDNEQFFGPGTRLTVL.

The rearrangement links TRBV19 to TRBJ2-1, with 12 positions matching TRBD2. CDR1 is LNHDA and CDR2 is SQIVND in the germline V gene (reference sequence). The CDR3 spans 17 residues. The V and J ends lost 7 bases and 0 bases, in that order; junction bases with no gene match: 7. CDR3 coding DNA: TGTGCCAGTAAGACCGGGACTAGCGGGTCCTCCTACAATGAGCAGTTCTTC. Amino acid sequence: CASKTGTSGSSYNEQFF.

The gene calls are TRBV5-1 and TRBJ1-3; 8 positions agree with TRBD1. Germline CDR1 is SGHRS and CDR2 is YFSETQ. Trimming removed 0 bases from V and 4 bases from J; junction bases left unmatched: 3. The CDR3 extends over 15 amino acids. Written as DNA, the CDR3 is TGCGCCAGCAGCTTGGGGCAGGGGGCCGGAAACACCATATATTTT. It is translated as CASSLGQGAGNTIYF.

The V gene is TRBV10-3, the J gene TRBJ2-2, with TRBD1 matching 8 bases. The CDR3 loop spans 15 amino acids. Germline V gives CDR1 ENHRY, CDR2 SYGVKD. After removal of 6 bases from V and 7 bases from J, the junction contained 10 bases not matched to a gene. CDR3 nucleotide sequence: TGTGCCATCAGCAAAACAGGGGGTAGGGACGGGGAGCTGTTTTTT. Protein: CAISKTGGRDGELFF.

The chain couples TRBV19 to TRBJ1-2; D unclear. The CDR3 runs 16 residues. Trimming took off 8 bases at V and 7 bases at J, with 26 bases between the two ends. Per the germline V gene, CDR1 is LNHDA and CDR2 is SQIVND (reference sequence). In DNA form, the CDR3 reads TGTGCCAGTGCCACTGCCCCGCGTCCGTCAGGCTTTGGCTACACCTTC. Amino acids: CASATAPRPSGFGYTF.

The rearrangement links TRBV30 to TRBJ2-5; the D gene is possibly TRBD2 (6 bases). The last part of the DNA fits TRBJ2-7 better; the J call may be wrong. CDR3 length: 14 residues. Germline CDR1 reads GTSNPN; CDR2 reads SVGIG (reference sequence). The CDR3 region has the DNA TGTGCCTGGAGTGTCGGGACTCAGAAGAACGAGCAGTACTTC. It encodes CAWSVGTQKNEQYF.